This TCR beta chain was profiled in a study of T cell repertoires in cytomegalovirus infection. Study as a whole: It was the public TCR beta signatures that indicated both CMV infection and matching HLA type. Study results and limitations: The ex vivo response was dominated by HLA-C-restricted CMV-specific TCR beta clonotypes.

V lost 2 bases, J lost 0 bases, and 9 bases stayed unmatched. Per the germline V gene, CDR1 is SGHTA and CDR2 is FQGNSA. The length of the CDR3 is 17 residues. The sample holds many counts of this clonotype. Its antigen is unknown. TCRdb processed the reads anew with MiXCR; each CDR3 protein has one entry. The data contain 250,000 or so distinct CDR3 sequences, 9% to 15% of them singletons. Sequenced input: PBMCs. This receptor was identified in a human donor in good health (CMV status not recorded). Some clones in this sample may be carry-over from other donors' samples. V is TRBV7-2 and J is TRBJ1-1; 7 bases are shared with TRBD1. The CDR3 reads CASSLSAGGLLNTEAFF. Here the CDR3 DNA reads TGTGCCAGCAGCTTATCAGCAGGGGGGCTTTTGAACACTGAAGCTTTCTTT.